The clone carrying this TCR beta chain was counted ten times or more. TCRdb itself ran the RT-PCR reads through MiXCR, one entry per CDR3 protein. This sample yields 650,000 to 800,000 distinct CDR3 sequences, of which approximately 15% are seen a single time; roughly 3.6% belongs to the top ten. V trimming: 0 bases; J trimming: 7 bases; junction bases outside the gene matches: 5. The CDR3 loop spans 16 amino acids. The germline CDR1 and CDR2 sequences are MNHEY and SVGAGI. Sequencing was carried out using memory CD4+ T cells from blood. This TCR derives from a female donor in good health, serving as a healthy control. The rearrangement joins TRBV6-5 to TRBJ1-6; TRBD1 aligns across 8 bases. The CDR3 nucleotides are TGTGCCAGCAGTTACTCGTCTAACAGGGGGAATTCACCCCTCCACTTT. Translating gives CASSYSSNRGNSPLHF.